The text below deals with one T cell receptor beta chain. Method: immunoSEQ multiplex PCR; TCRdb's copy keeps in-frame clones and lacks some. The sample carries about 74,000 clones, 84% recorded once. This CDR3 has 15 residues. CDR1 is SGHNT, CDR2 YYREEE, per germline (reference sequence). Trimming cost V 9 bases and J 0 bases; bases outside gene matches: 7. This entry comes from a study of OX40 agonist ivuxolimab in advanced cancers. The overall study: The study treated patients with ivuxolimab, an agonistic anti-OX40 (CD134) antibody. Partial responses were seen in three patients, one with hepatocellular carcinoma and two with cutaneous melanoma.

The chain links TRBV5-4 to TRBJ2-2; TRBD2 matches 8 bases. This specimen consisted of CD4+ or CD8+ T cells sorted from blood, obtained in a trial of the OX40 agonist ivuxolimab. The clonotype originates from an adult with an advanced solid tumor such as melanoma, head and neck, liver or kidney cancer. CDR3 nucleotide sequence: TGTGCCATCCAAAAGCGGGGGTCGAACACCGGGGAGCTGTTTTTT. Translating gives CAIQKRGSNTGELFF.